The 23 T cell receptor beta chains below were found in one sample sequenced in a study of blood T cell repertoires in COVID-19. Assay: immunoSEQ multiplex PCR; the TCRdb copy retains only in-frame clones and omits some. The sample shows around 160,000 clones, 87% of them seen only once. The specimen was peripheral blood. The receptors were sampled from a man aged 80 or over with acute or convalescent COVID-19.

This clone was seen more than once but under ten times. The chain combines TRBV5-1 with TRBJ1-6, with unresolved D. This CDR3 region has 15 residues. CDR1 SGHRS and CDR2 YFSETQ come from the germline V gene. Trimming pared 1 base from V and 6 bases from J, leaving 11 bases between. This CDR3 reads CASSLQQLTNSPLHF. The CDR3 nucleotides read TGCGCCAGCAGCTTGCAACAGCTTACTAATTCACCCCTCCACTTT.

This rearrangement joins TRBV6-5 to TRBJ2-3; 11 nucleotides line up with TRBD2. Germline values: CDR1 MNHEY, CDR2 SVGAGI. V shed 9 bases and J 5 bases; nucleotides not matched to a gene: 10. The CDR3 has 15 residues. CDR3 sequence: CASTPTSGSRDTQYF. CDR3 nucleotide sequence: TGTGCCAGTACCCCAACTAGCGGGAGCCGAGATACGCAGTATTTT.

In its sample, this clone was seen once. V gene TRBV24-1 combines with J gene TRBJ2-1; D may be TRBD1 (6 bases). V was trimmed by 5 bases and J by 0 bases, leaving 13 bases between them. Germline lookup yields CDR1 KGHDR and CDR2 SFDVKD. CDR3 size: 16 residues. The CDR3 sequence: CATSGLRQDSYNEQFF. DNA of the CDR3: TGTGCCACCAGTGGCCTTCGACAGGACTCCTACAATGAGCAGTTCTTC.

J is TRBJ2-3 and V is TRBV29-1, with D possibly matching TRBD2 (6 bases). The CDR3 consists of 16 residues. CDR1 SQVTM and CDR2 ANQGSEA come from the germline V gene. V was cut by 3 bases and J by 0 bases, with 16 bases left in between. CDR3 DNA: TGCAGCGTTGACTCAGTGTTCGGGGGAAGCACAGATACGCAGTATTTT. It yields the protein CSVDSVFGGSTDTQYF.

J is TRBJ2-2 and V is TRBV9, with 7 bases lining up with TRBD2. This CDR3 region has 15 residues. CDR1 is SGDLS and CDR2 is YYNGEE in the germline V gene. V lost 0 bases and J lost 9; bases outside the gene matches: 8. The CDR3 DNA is TGTGCCAGCAGCGTAGGTGAGGGAGGGGCCCGGGAGCTGTTTTTT. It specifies CASSVGEGGARELFF.

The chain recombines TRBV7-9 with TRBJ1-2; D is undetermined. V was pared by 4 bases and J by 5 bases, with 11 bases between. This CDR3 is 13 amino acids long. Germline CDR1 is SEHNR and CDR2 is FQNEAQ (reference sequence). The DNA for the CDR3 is TGTGCCAGCAGCTCGGGTAATGGATATGGCTACACCTTC. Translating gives CASSSGNGYGYTF.

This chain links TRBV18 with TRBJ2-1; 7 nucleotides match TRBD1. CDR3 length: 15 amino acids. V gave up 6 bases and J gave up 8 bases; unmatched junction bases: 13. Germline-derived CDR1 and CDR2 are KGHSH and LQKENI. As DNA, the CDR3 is TGTGCCAGCTCCCAAGGACAGGCTACCAGCTATGAGCAGTTCTTC. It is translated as CASSQGQATSYEQFF.

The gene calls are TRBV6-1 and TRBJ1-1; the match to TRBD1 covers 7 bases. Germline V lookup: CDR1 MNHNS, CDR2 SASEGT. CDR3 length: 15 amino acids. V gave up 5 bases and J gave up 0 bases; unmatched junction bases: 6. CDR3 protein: CASSQETGLNTEAFF. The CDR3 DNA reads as TGTGCCAGCAGTCAAGAGACAGGGCTGAACACTGAAGCTTTCTTT.

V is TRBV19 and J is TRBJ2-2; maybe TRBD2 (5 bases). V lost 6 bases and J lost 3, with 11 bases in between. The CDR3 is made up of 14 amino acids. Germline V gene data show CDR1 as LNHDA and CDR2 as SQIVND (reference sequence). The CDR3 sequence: CASRGLTYTGELFF. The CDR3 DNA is TGTGCCAGTAGAGGACTCACGTACACCGGGGAGCTGTTTTTT.

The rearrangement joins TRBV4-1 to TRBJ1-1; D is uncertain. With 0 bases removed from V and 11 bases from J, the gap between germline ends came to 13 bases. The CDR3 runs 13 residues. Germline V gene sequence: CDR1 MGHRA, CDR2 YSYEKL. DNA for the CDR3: TGCGCCAGCAGCCAAGATGTGGGCAGAATCGCTTTCTTT. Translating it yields CASSQDVGRIAFF.

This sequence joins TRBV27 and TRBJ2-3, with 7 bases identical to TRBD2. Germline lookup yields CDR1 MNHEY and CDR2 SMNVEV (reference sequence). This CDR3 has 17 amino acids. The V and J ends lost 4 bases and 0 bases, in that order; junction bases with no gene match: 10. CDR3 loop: CASSYLGLTSSTDTQYF. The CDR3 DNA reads TGTGCCAGCAGTTACCTGGGACTAACTAGTAGCACAGATACGCAGTATTTT.

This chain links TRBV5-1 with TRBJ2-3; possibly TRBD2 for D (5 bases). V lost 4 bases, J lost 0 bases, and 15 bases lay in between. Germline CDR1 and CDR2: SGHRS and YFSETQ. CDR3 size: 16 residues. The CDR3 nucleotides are TGCGCCAGCAGCCGGCGGCCAGCGGACAGCACAGATACGCAGTATTTT. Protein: CASSRRPADSTDTQYF.

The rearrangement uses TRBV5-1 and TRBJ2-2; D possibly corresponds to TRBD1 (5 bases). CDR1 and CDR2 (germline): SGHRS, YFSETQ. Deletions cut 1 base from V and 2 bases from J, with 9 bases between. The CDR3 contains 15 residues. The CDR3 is CASSLSWTNTGELFF. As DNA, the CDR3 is TGCGCCAGCAGCTTGTCCTGGACAAACACCGGGGAGCTGTTTTTT.

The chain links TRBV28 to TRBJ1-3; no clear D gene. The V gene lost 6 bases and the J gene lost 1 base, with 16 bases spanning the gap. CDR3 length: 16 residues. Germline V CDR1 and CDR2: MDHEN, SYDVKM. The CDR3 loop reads CASSLERGSSGNTIYF. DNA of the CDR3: TGTGCCAGCAGCTTAGAGCGGGGTTCTTCTGGAAACACCATATATTTT.

For the CDR3, the DNA is TGCGCCAGCAGCGCTACTAGCGGGAGTTCCTATGAGCAGTTCTTC. This codes for CASSATSGSSYEQFF. The chain carries TRBV5-1 and TRBJ2-1; 11 bases match TRBD2. The germline V gene encodes CDR1 SGHRS and CDR2 YFSETQ. V lost 4 bases and J lost 8; bases outside the gene matches: 8. This CDR3 spans 15 amino acids.

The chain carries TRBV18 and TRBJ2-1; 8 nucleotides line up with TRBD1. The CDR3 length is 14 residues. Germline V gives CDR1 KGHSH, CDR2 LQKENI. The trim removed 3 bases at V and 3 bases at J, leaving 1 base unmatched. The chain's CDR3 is CASSPTGGYNEQFF. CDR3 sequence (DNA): TGTGCCAGCTCACCCACAGGGGGCTACAATGAGCAGTTCTTC.

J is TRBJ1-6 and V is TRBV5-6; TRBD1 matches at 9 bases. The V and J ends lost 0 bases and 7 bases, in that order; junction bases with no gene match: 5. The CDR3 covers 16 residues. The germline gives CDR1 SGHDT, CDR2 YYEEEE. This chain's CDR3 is CASSLEGTGWNSPLHF. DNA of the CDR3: TGTGCCAGCAGCTTGGAAGGGACAGGGTGGAATTCACCCCTCCACTTT.

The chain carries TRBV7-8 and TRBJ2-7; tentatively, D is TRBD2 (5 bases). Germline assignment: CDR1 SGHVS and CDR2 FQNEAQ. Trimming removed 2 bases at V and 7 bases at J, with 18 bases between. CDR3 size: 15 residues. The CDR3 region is CASSLRLVGVGEQYF. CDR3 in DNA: TGTGCCAGCAGCTTACGTCTAGTGGGAGTTGGTGAGCAGTACTTC.

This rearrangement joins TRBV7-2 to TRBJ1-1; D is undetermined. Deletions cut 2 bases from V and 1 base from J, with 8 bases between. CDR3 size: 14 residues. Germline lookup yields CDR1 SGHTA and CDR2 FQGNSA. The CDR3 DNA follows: TGTGCCAGCAGCTTAATTACTGGGAACACTGAAGCTTTCTTT. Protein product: CASSLITGNTEAFF.

The CDR3 coding sequence is TGTGCCAGCAGTTTGGGGACAGTAGCTAATGAAAAACTGTTTTTT. It codes for CASSLGTVANEKLFF. This chain links TRBV28 with TRBJ1-4; 7 bases are a match to TRBD1. The CDR3 loop spans 15 amino acids. The V gene's germline CDR1 is MDHEN and CDR2 SYDVKM. Unmatched junction bases numbered 4, after V lost 3 bases and J lost 3 bases.

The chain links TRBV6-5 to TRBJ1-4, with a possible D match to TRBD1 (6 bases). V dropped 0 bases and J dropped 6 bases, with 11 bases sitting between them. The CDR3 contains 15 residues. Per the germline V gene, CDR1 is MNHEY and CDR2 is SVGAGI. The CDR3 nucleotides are TGTGCCAGCAGTTACTCACAGGGTGTTCATGAAAAACTGTTTTTT. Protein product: CASSYSQGVHEKLFF.

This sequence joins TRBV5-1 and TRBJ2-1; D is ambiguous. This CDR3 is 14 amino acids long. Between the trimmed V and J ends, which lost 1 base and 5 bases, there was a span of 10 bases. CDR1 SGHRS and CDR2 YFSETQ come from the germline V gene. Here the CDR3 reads CASSLSWANNEQFF. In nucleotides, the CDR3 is TGCGCCAGCAGCTTGTCTTGGGCCAACAATGAGCAGTTCTTC.

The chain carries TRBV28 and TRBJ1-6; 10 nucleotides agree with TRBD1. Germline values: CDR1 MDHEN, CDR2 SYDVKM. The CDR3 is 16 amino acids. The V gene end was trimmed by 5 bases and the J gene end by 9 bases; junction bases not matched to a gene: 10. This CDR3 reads CASSASGRDRGSPLHF. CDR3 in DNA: TGTGCCAGCAGTGCGTCGGGTAGGGACAGGGGTTCACCCCTCCACTTT. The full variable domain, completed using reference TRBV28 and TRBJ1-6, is DVKVTQSSRYLVKRTGEKVFLECVQDMDHENMFWYRQDPGLGLRLIYFSYDVKMKEKGDIPEGYSVSREKKERFSLILESASTNQTSMYLCASSASGRDRGSPLHFGNGTRLTVT.